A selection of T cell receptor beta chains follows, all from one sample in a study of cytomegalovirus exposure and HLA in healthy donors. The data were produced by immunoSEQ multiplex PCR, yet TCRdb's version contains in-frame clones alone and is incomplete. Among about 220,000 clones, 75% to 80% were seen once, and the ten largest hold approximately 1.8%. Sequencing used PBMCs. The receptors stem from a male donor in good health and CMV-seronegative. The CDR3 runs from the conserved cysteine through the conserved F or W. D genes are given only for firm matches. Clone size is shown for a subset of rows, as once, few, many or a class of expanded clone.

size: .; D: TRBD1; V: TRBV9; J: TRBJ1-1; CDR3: CASRSTRWDRENTEAFF; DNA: TGTGCCAGCAGGTCTACGAGGTGGGACAGAGAGAACACTGAAGCTTTCTTT
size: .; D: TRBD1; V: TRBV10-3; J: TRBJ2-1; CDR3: CAIGDRVHNEQFF; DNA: TGTGCCATCGGGGACAGGGTTCACAATGAGCAGTTCTTC
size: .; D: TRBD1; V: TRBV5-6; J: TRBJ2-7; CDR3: CASSYGTVSYEQYF; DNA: TGTGCCAGCAGCTACGGGACAGTTTCCTACGAGCAGTACTTC
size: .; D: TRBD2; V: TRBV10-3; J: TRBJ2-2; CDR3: CAISDASGPNTGELFF; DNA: TGTGCCATCAGTGACGCTAGCGGGCCGAACACCGGGGAGCTGTTTTTT
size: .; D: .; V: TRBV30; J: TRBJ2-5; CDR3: CAWSPGIETQYF; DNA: TGTGCCTGGAGCCCCGGGATCGAGACCCAGTACTTC
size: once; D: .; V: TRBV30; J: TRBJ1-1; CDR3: CAWTAADRENTEAFF; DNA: TGTGCCTGGACGGCCGCGGACAGAGAGAACACTGAAGCTTTCTTT
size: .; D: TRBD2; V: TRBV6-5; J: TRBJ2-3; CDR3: CASSSLAASTDTQYF; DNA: TGTGCCAGCAGTTCCCTAGCGGCTAGCACAGATACGCAGTATTTT
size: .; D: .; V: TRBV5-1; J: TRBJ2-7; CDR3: CASSLRLAYEQYF; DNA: TGCGCCAGCAGCTTGAGACTCGCCTACGAGCAGTACTTC
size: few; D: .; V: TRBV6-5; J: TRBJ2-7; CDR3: CASSDSTSPNYEQYF; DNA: TGTGCCAGCAGCGACAGCACGTCACCCAATTACGAGCAGTACTTC
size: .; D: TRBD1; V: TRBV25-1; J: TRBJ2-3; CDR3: CASSPGLQGITDTQYF; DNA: TGTGCCAGCAGTCCGGGGTTACAGGGGATTACAGATACGCAGTATTTT
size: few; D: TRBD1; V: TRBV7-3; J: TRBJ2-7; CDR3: CASSLGTGGEQYF; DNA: TGTGCCAGCAGCTTAGGGACAGGGGGCGAGCAGTACTTC
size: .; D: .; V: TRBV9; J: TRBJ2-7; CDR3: CASSPQGYEQYF; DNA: TGTGCCAGCAGCCCGCAGGGCTACGAGCAGTACTTC
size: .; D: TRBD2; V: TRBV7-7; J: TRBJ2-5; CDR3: CASSSSPAGLQETQYF; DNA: TGTGCCAGCAGCTCTTCCCCAGCGGGGTTACAAGAGACCCAGTACTTC
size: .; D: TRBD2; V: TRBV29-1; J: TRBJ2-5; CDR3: CSVAEGRGETQYF; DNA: TGCAGCGTTGCTGAGGGGCGGGGGGAGACCCAGTACTTC
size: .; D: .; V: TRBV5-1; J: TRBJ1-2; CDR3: CASSTGREPYGYTF; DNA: TGCGCCAGCAGCACGGGCCGGGAACCCTATGGCTACACCTTC
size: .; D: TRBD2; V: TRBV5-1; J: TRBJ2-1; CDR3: CASSSGLAGGRSSYNEQFF; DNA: TGCGCCAGCAGCTCGGGACTAGCGGGGGGTCGCAGCTCCTACAATGAGCAGTTCTTC
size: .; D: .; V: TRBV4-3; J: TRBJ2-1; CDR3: CASSQDPGPNEQFF; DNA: TGCGCCAGCAGCCAAGACCCAGGCCCCAATGAGCAGTTCTTC
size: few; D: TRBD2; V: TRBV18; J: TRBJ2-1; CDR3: CASSPTSGGYNEQFF; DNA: TGTGCCAGCTCACCTACTAGCGGGGGCTACAATGAGCAGTTCTTC
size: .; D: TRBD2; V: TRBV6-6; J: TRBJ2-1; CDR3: CASSQTSGGRRDEQFF; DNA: TGTGCCAGCAGTCAGACTAGCGGGGGTAGAAGGGATGAGCAGTTCTTC
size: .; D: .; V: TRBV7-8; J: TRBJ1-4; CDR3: CASSLARRRTAGGKLFF; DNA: TGTGCCAGCAGCCTAGCACGCCGGAGGACAGCCGGCGGAAAACTGTTTTTT
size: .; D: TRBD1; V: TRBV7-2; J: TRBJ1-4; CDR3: CASSLGDRENEKLFF; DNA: TGTGCCAGCAGCTTGGGGGACAGGGAGAATGAAAAACTGTTTTTT
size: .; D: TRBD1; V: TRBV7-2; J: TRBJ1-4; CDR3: CASSPGQGTNEKLFF; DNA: TGTGCCAGCAGCCCAGGACAGGGGACTAATGAAAAACTGTTTTTT
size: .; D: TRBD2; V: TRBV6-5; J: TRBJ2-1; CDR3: CASSYSSGSSYNEQFF; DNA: TGTGCCAGCAGTTACTCGAGCGGGAGCTCCTACAATGAGCAGTTCTTC
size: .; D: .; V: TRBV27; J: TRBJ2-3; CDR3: CASSFSLVRSADTQYF; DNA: TGTGCCAGCAGTTTTTCACTAGTAAGGTCGGCAGATACGCAGTATTTT
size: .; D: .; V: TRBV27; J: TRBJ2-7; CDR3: CASSYRFGQPPLRSYEQYF; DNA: TGTGCCAGCAGTTATCGCTTCGGACAGCCCCCACTAAGGTCCTACGAGCAGTACTTC
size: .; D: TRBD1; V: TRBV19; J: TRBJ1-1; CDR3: CASSTRTGRGTEGTEAFF; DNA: TGTGCCAGTAGTACCCGGACAGGGCGGGGGACAGAAGGCACTGAAGCTTTCTTT
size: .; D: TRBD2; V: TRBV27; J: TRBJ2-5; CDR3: CASSLSRLAETQYF; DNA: TGTGCCAGCAGTTTATCTCGACTAGCGGAGACCCAGTACTTC
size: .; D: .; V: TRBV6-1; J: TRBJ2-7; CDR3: CASKGIEGEQYF; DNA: TGTGCCAGCAAGGGTATAGAGGGCGAGCAGTACTTC
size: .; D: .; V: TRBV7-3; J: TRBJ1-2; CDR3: CASSSGDVDGYTF; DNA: TGTGCCAGCAGCTCAGGGGACGTGGATGGCTACACCTTC
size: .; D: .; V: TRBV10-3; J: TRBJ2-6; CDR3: CAISGTVSGANVLTF; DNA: TGTGCCATCAGTGGGACAGTCTCTGGGGCCAACGTCCTGACTTTC
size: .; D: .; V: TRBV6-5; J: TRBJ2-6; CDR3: CASSFGQISGANVLTF; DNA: TGTGCCAGCAGTTTTGGACAAATCTCTGGGGCCAACGTCCTGACTTTC
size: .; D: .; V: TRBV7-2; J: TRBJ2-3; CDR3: CASSSQGRGSTDTQYF; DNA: TGTGCCAGCAGCTCCCAGGGGCGGGGGAGCACAGATACGCAGTATTTT
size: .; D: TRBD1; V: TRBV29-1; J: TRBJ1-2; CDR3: CSVEGTGRLYGYTF; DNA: TGCAGCGTTGAAGGGACAGGGAGGCTCTATGGCTACACCTTC
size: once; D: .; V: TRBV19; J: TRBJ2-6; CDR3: CASRELALSGANVLTF; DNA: TGTGCCAGTCGGGAACTAGCTCTATCTGGAGCCAACGTCCTGACTTTC
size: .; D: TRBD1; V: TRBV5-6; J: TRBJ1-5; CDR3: CASSGGQGAPHQPQHF; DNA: TGTGCCAGCAGCGGAGGACAGGGGGCCCCCCATCAGCCCCAGCATTTT
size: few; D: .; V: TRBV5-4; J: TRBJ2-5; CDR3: CASSFSSRLAQTQYF; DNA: TGTGCCAGCAGTTTTTCCTCGAGGTTGGCCCAGACCCAGTACTTC
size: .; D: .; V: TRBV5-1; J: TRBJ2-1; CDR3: CASSPSRMRVNNEQFF; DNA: TGCGCCAGCAGCCCGTCCCGAATGCGGGTGAACAATGAGCAGTTCTTC
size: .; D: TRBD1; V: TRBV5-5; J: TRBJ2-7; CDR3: CASSSRDRGDIYEQYF; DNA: TGTGCCAGCAGCTCTCGGGACAGGGGTGATATCTACGAGCAGTACTTC
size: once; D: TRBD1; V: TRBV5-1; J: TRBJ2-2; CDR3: CASSPRTGGDTGELFF; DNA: TGCGCCAGCAGCCCACGGACAGGGGGCGACACCGGGGAGCTGTTTTTT
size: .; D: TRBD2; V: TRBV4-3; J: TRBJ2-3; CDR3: CASSQDLAGANTDTQYF; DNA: TGCGCCAGCAGCCAAGATCTAGCGGGAGCTAACACAGATACGCAGTATTTT
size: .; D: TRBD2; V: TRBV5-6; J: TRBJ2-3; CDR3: CASRPRTSGDTQYF; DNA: TGTGCCAGCAGGCCGCGGACTAGCGGGGATACGCAGTATTTT
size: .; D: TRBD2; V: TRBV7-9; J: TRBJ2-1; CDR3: CASSWGLAGVENEQFF; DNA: TGTGCCAGCAGCTGGGGACTAGCGGGGGTTGAAAATGAGCAGTTCTTC
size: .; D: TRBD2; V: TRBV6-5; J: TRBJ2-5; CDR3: CASSYSLAGLEETQYF; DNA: TGTGCCAGCAGTTACTCACTAGCGGGTTTGGAGGAGACCCAGTACTTC
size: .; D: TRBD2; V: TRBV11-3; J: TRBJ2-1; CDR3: CASTLSGRAYNEQFF; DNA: TGTGCCAGCACCTTGAGCGGGAGGGCTTACAATGAGCAGTTCTTC
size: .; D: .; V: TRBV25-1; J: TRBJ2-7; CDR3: CASLPTFPGNEQYF; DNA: TGTGCCAGCCTTCCAACCTTCCCGGGAAACGAGCAGTACTTC
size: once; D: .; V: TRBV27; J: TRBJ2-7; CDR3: CASSLDRGSYEQYF; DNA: TGTGCCAGCAGTTTAGATCGCGGGTCCTACGAGCAGTACTTC
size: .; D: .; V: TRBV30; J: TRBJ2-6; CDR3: CAWGDGANVLTF; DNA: TGTGCCTGGGGAGACGGGGCCAACGTCCTGACTTTC
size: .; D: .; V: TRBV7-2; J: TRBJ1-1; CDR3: CASSSQGGSEAFF; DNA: TGTGCCAGCAGTTCCCAGGGTGGCAGTGAAGCTTTCTTT
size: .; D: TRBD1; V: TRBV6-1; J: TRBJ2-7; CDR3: CASRPDRAGSYEQYF; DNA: TGTGCCAGCAGACCGGACAGGGCAGGCTCCTACGAGCAGTACTTC
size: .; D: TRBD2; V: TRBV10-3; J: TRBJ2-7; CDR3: CAMAENLGLVASEQYF; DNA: TGTGCCATGGCCGAGAATTTGGGACTAGTAGCTAGCGAGCAGTACTTC
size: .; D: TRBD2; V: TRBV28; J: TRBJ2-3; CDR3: CASSQMTSGGTDTQYF; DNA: TGTGCCAGCAGTCAAATGACTAGCGGGGGCACAGATACGCAGTATTTT
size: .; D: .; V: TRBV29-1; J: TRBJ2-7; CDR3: CSVESPPSYEQYF; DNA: TGCAGCGTTGAAAGCCCTCCCTCCTACGAGCAGTACTTC
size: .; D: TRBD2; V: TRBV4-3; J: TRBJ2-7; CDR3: CASSQESLAEYYEQYF; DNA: TGCGCCAGCAGCCAAGAAAGCCTAGCGGAGTACTACGAGCAGTACTTC
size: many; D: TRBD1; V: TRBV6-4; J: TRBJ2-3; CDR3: CASSEGQGSTDTQYF; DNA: TGTGCCAGCAGTGAAGGACAGGGGAGCACAGATACGCAGTATTTT
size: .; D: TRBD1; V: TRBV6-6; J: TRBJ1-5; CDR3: CASSPHQDRGNQPQHF; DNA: TGTGCCAGCAGCCCTCACCAGGACAGGGGCAATCAGCCCCAGCATTTT
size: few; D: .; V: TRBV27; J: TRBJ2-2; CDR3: CASSATGFGELFF; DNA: TGTGCCAGCAGTGCAACAGGGTTCGGGGAGCTGTTTTTT
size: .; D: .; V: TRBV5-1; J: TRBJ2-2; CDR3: CASSLEGGQLTGELFF; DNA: TGCGCCAGCAGCTTGGAGGGCGGACAGCTCACCGGGGAGCTGTTTTTT